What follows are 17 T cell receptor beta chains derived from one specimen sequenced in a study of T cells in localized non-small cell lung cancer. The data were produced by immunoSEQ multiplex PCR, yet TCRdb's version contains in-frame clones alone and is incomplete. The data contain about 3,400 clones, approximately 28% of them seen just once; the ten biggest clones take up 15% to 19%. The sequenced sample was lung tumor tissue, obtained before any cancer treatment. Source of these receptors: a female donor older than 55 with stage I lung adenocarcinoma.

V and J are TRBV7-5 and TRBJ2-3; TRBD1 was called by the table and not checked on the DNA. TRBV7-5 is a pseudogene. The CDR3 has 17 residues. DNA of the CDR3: TGTGCCAGCAGCCCGAGTTCGTTGGGGGCCCTCACAGATACGCAGTATTTT. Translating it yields CASSPSSLGALTDTQYF.

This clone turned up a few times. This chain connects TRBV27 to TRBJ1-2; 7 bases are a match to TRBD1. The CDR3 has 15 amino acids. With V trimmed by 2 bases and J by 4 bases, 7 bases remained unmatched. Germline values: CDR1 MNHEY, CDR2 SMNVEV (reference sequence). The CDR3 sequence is CASSLGTGVGYGYTF. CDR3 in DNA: TGTGCCAGCAGTTTAGGTACAGGGGTGGGCTATGGCTACACCTTC.

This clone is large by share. The CDR3 reads CSVEDLDYGYTF. The CDR3 region has the DNA TGCAGCGTTGAAGACCTAGACTATGGCTACACCTTC. The rearrangement joins TRBV29-1 to TRBJ1-2; no clear D gene. CDR3 length: 12 residues. Looked up from germline, CDR1 is SQVTM and CDR2 is ANQGSEA. Trimming took off 0 bases at V and 3 bases at J, with 5 bases between the two ends.

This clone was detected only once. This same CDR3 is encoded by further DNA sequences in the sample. CDR3 in amino acids: CASSSGQPNTEAFF. CDR3 in DNA: TGCGCCAGCAGCTCAGGACAGCCGAACACTGAAGCTTTCTTT. This chain joins TRBV5-1 and TRBJ1-1; a weak D match, TRBD1 (6 bases). Germline CDR1 SGHRS, CDR2 YFSETQ. V shed 3 bases and J shed 1 base, with 10 bases lying between them. There are 14 residues in the CDR3. Looking up the rest from reference TRBV5-1 and TRBJ1-1 gives the full variable domain: KAGVTQTPRYLIKTRGQQVTLSCSPISGHRSVSWYQQTPGQGLQFLFEYFSETQRNKGNFPGRFSGRQFSNSRSEMNVSTLELGDSALYLCASSSGQPNTEAFFGQGTRLTVV.

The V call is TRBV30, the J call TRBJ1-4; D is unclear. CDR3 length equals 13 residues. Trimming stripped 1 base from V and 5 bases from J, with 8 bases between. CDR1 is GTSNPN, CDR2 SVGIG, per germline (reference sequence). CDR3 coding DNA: TGTGCCTGGAGTGGGCAGCACAATGAAAAACTGTTTTTT. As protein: CAWSGQHNEKLFF.

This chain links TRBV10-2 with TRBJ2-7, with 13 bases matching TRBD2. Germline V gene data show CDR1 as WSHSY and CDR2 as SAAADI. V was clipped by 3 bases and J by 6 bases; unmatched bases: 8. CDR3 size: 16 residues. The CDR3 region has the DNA TGCGCCAGCAGTGACCCACTAGCGGGGGGGTTAGGCGAGCAGTACTTC. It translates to CASSDPLAGGLGEQYF.

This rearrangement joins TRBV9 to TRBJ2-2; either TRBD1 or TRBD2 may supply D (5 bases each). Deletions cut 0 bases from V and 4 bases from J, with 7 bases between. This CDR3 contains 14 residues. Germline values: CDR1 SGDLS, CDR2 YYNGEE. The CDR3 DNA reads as TGTGCCAGCAGCGTAGAGGGGAGCACCGGGGAGCTGTTTTTT. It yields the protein CASSVEGSTGELFF.

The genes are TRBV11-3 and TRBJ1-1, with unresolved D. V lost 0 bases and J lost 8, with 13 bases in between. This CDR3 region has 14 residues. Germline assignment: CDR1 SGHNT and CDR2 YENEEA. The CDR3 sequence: CASSLEVAAAEAFF. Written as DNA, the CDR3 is TGTGCCAGCAGCTTAGAGGTGGCGGCAGCCGAAGCTTTCTTT.

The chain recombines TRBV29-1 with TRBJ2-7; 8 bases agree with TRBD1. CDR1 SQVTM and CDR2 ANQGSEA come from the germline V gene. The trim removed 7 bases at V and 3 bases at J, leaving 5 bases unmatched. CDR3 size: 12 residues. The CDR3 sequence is CSARTGFYEQYF. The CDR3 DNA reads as TGCAGCGCCCGGACAGGGTTCTACGAGCAGTACTTC.

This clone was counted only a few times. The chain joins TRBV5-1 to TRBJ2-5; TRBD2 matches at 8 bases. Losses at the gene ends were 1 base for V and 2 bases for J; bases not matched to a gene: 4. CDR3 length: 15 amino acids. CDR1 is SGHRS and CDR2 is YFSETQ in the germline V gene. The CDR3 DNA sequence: TGCGCCAGCAGCTTGTTGGGCGGGGGGCAAGAGACCCAGTACTTC. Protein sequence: CASSLLGGGQETQYF.

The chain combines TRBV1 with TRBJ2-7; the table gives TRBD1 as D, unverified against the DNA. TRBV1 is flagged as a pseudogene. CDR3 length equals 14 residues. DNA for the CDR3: TGCGCCAGCAGCCCGCGACAGGGAGGCTACGAGCAGTACTTC. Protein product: CASSPRQGGYEQYF.

CDR3 residues: CASANTGGTEAFF. The CDR3 DNA reads TGTGCTAGTGCCAACACAGGGGGCACTGAAGCTTTCTTT. The chain employs TRBV12-5 and TRBJ1-1; TRBD1 aligns across 8 bases. Per germline, CDR1 LGHNT and CDR2 FRNRAP. Trimming cost V 7 bases and J 4 bases; bases outside gene matches: 5. This CDR3 region has 13 residues. Combining the CDR3 with reference TRBV12-5 and TRBJ1-1 gives the whole variable domain DARVTQTPRHKVTEMGQEVTMRCQPILGHNTVFWYRQTMMQGLELLAYFRNRAPLDDSGMPKDRFSAEMPDATLATLKIQPSEPRDSAVYFCASANTGGTEAFFGQGTRLTVV.

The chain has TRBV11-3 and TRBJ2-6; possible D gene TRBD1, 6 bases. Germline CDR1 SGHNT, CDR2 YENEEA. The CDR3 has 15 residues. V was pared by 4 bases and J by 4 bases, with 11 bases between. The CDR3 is CASSSTGPGANVLTF. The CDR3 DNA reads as TGTGCCAGCAGCTCGACAGGACCCGGGGCCAACGTCCTGACTTTC.

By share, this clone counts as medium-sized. CDR3 sequence (DNA): TGTGCCAGCAGCGCCCCACTAGCGGGCACAGATACGCAGTATTTT. It translates to CASSAPLAGTDTQYF. The rearrangement links TRBV9 to TRBJ2-3; TRBD2 aligns across 8 bases. This CDR3 has 15 residues. Germline trimming cut 3 bases from V and 1 base from J; bases unmatched to any gene: 4. Per germline, CDR1 SGDLS and CDR2 YYNGEE.

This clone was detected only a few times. The CDR3 DNA reads TGTGCCAGCTCACAAGGAGCCCCTTATGGCTACACCTTC. Its protein product is CASSQGAPYGYTF. The gene calls are TRBV18 and TRBJ1-2; D unclear. Trimming took 4 bases from V and 5 from J, leaving 11 bases between them. The germline V gene encodes CDR1 KGHSH and CDR2 LQKENI. CDR3 length equals 13 residues.

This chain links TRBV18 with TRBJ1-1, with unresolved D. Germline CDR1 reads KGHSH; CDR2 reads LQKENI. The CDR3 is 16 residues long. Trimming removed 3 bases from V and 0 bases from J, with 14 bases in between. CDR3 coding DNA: TGTGCCAGCTCACCGACCGTGGGCAGACTGAACACTGAAGCTTTCTTT. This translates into CASSPTVGRLNTEAFF.

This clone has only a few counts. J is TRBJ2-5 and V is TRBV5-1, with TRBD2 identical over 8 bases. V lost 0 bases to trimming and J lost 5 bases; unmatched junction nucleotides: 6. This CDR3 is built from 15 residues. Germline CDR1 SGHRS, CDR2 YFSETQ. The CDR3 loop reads CASSLVLGLGETQYF. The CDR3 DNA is TGCGCCAGCAGCTTGGTTCTGGGACTAGGGGAGACCCAGTACTTC.